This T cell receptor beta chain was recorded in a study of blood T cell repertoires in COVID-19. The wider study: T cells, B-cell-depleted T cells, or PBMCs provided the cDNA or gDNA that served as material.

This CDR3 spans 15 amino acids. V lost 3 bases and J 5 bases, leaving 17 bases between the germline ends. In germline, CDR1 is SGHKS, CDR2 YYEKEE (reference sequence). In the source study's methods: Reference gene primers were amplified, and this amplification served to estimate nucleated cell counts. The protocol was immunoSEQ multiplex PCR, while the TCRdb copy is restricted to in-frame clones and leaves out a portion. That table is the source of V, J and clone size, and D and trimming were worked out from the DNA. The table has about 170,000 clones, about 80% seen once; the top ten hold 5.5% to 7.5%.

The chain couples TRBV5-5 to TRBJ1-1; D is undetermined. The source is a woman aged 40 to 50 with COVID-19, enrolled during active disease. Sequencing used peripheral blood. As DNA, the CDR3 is TGTGCCAGCAGCTCCTTGCCCACTTTTTTGACTGAAGCTTTCTTT. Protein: CASSSLPTFLTEAFF.